This passage covers 5 T cell receptor beta chains from one sample sequenced in a study of vaccination and CD4 T cells after COVID-19. Documented treatment: 10-day PBMC culture with coronavirus spike peptide pools or control peptides (ViraFEST assay). Antigens for these TCRs are unknown. Sequence data for DNA of cultured CD4+ T cells were generated by the Oncomine TCR Beta short-read assay. In TCRdb, the PCR reads were re-called with MiXCR into one record per CDR3 protein. The table shows 13,000 or so distinct CDR3 sequences, with 27% occurring only once. The sample consisted of CD4+ T cells from blood, cultured in vitro. These receptors all stem from a human donor who had recovered from COVID-19.

This clonotype was observed once. The CDR3 bases are TGTGCCAGCTCACCACCAGTCGAAGCTGAAGCTTTCTTT. It yields the protein CASSPPVEAEAFF. The chain links TRBV18 to TRBJ1-1; no reliable D call. This CDR3 contains 13 residues. Germline CDR1 reads KGHSH; CDR2 reads LQKENI. Trimming took 0 bases from V and 6 from J, leaving 8 bases between them.

In this sample, this clonotype turned up a few times. J is TRBJ1-6 and V is TRBV12-3 or TRBV12-4; TRBD1 might be the D (5 bases). Trimming shortened V by 6 bases and J by 7 bases, and 19 bases separated the two germline ends. There are 16 residues in the CDR3. CDR3 loop: CASSPTGRPRNSPLHF. The CDR3 DNA follows: TGTGCCAGCAGCCCTACAGGAAGACCTCGAAATTCACCCCTCCACTTT.

V is TRBV6-1 and J is TRBJ1-2, with D unclear. CDR1 MNHNS and CDR2 SASEGT come from the germline V gene. The CDR3 is 12 residues long. Trimming stripped 6 bases from V and 6 bases from J, with 11 bases between. In DNA form, the CDR3 reads TGTGCCAGCAGCTCCCTTACCCATGGCTACACCTTC. This gives the protein CASSSLTHGYTF.

The rearrangement links TRBV28 to TRBJ2-2; a weak D match, TRBD2 (5 bases). The CDR3 contains 15 residues. The V end lost 4 bases, the J end lost 4 bases, and 13 bases lay between the germline ends. Germline V gene sequence: CDR1 MDHEN, CDR2 SYDVKM. The CDR3 sequence: CASSSGFDGTGELFF. The CDR3 DNA reads TGTGCCAGCAGTTCGGGGTTCGATGGCACCGGGGAGCTGTTTTTT. Filled out from reference TRBV28 and TRBJ2-2, the complete variable domain reads DVKVTQSSRYLVKRTGEKVFLECVQDMDHENMFWYRQDPGLGLRLIYFSYDVKMKEKGDIPEGYSVSREKKERFSLILESASTNQTSMYLCASSSGFDGTGELFFGEGSRLTVL.

V gene TRBV12-3 or TRBV12-4 combines with J gene TRBJ2-5; D perhaps matches TRBD1 (6 bases). V dropped 9 bases and J dropped 7 bases, with 18 bases sitting between them. The CDR3 spans 13 residues. The CDR3 spells CASSRGGPTTQYF. CDR3 sequence (DNA): TGTGCCAGTTCTAGAGGGGGTCCAACGACCCAGTACTTC.